This T cell receptor (beta chain) was sequenced in a study of control samples from healthy donors and cancer patients. Sequencing used immunoSEQ multiplex PCR; TCRdb keeps in-frame clones, though not all of them. The sample has 120,000 or so clones; around 87% are singletons. The CDR3 is 13 residues long. Germline loops: CDR1 MNHEY, CDR2 SMNVEV (reference sequence). The ends were cut back, 4 bases at V and 8 bases at J, with 11 bases in the middle. The chain is built from TRBV27 and TRBJ1-4; tentatively, D is TRBD1 (5 bases). This clonotype was sampled from a young man in good health. Sequenced material: blood. The CDR3 nucleotides are TGTGCCAGCAGTTCTCAACGGGGGGAAAAACTGTTTTTT. It codes for CASSSQRGEKLFF.